This is a list of T cell receptor beta chains from one sample in a study of blood T cell repertoires in COVID-19. Measured with immunoSEQ multiplex PCR; TCRdb has only the in-frame clones, and not every one. Of approximately 74,000 clones listed, roughly four fifths are singletons. Sequencing used peripheral blood. The source of these receptors is a man between 65 and 85 years old with acute or convalescent COVID-19. CDR3s include the opening cysteine and the closing phenylalanine or tryptophan. A D gene is named only where the DNA matches it firmly. The size entry is marked missing in some rows and otherwise reads once, few, many or a size class.

J gene,clone size,CDR3 length,D gene,V gene,CDR3 DNA,CDR3 protein
TRBJ2-7,NA,11,NA,TRBV6-6,TGTGCCACCGGGGGAGGCTACGAGCAGTACTTC,CATGGGYEQYF
TRBJ1-1,few,15,NA,TRBV12-2,TGTGCAAGTCCCCAGGGACAACCGAGGGGCACTGAAGCTTTCTTT,CASPQGQPRGTEAFF
TRBJ2-4,NA,11,NA,TRBV28,TGTGCCAGCCCCGTACTGTACATTCAGTACTTC,CASPVLYIQYF
TRBJ2-1,NA,14,TRBD1,TRBV24-1,TGTGCCACCAGTGATAAGACAGGGATACTTGAGCAGTTCTTC,CATSDKTGILEQFF
TRBJ2-3,NA,14,NA,TRBV7-2,TGTGCCAGCAGCTTTAGCGGAAACACAGATACGCAGTATTTT,CASSFSGNTDTQYF
TRBJ1-2,NA,14,NA,TRBV6-1,TGTGCCAGCAGCCACCTGGGAGGGCCGTCGGGATACACCTTC,CASSHLGGPSGYTF
TRBJ2-5,NA,15,TRBD2,TRBV9,TGTGCCAGCAGCCCCACCGGGACTACCCAAGGGACCCAGTACTTC,CASSPTGTTQGTQYF
TRBJ2-3,NA,14,NA,TRBV3-1/TRBV3-2,TGTGCCAGCAGCCAGGACCCAGCGGCAGATACGCAGTATTTT,CASSQDPAADTQYF
TRBJ1-1,NA,14,NA,TRBV5-1,TGCGCCAGCAGCTTGTCGGGGGACTACCTTGAAGCTTTCTTT,CASSLSGDYLEAFF
TRBJ2-2,NA,13,NA,TRBV7-9,TGTGCCAGCAGCTTAGAACTCACCGGGGAGCTGTTTTTT,CASSLELTGELFF
TRBJ1-2,NA,12,TRBD1,TRBV20-1,TGCAGTGCTACTGACAGGGCCTATGGCTACACCTTC,CSATDRAYGYTF
TRBJ1-2,NA,15,TRBD1,TRBV27,TGTGCCAGCAGTGCCCCGGGACAGGGCCATTGGGGCTACACCTTC,CASSAPGQGHWGYTF
TRBJ2-7,NA,12,NA,TRBV29-1,TGCAGCGTACTCGGACAGCCCTACGAGCAGTACTTC,CSVLGQPYEQYF
TRBJ1-2,NA,12,NA,TRBV29-1,TGCAGTGGCGGAGGGACTAACTATGGCTACACCTTC,CSGGGTNYGYTF
TRBJ1-5,NA,14,NA,TRBV6-6,TGTGCCAGCAACGGGGGAACACTCAATCAGCCCCAGCATTTT,CASNGGTLNQPQHF
TRBJ1-4,NA,15,NA,TRBV5-5,TGTGCCAGCAGCTTGCAGGCAGAGCACCATGAAAAACTGTTTTTT,CASSLQAEHHEKLFF
TRBJ2-2,NA,16,TRBD1,TRBV5-5,TGTGCCAGCAGCTCCCAGACAGGGTCGAACACCGGGGAGCTGTTTTTT,CASSSQTGSNTGELFF
TRBJ1-1,NA,15,TRBD1,TRBV18,TGTGCCAGCTCAGCGAGACAGGGGGCGAACACTGAAGCTTTCTTT,CASSARQGANTEAFF
TRBJ2-1,NA,13,TRBD2,TRBV29-1,TGCAGCGTTGCACTAAGCTGGACTAGCGGGCGCTTCTTC,CSVALSWTSGRFF
TRBJ1-4,NA,15,NA,TRBV6-1,TGTGCCAGCAGTGAGCGACAGGCAACTAATGAAAAACTGTTTTTT,CASSERQATNEKLFF
TRBJ2-7,NA,14,NA,TRBV11-1,TGTGCCAGCAGCCAAAACCAAGCGGTAGGCGAGCAGTACTTC,CASSQNQAVGEQYF
TRBJ1-3,once,15,NA,TRBV15,TGTGCCACCAGCAGAGGGACTATCTCTGGAAACACCATATATTTT,CATSRGTISGNTIYF
TRBJ2-7,NA,15,TRBD1,TRBV4-1,TGCGCCAGCAGCCCTGGGACAGGGGCTGCCTACGAGCAGTACTTC,CASSPGTGAAYEQYF
TRBJ1-2,few,15,TRBD1,TRBV5-5,TGTGCCAGCAGCTCCGGGTGGCAGGGGGCGCTTGGCTACACCTTC,CASSSGWQGALGYTF
TRBJ1-1,once,15,TRBD1,TRBV19,TGTGCCAGTAGCACAGGGGGCGCGAAGAACACTGAAGCTTTCTTT,CASSTGGAKNTEAFF
TRBJ1-1,NA,13,TRBD1,TRBV30,TGTGCCTGTAAGGGGGCTCGGGACACTGAAGCTTTCTTT,CACKGARDTEAFF
TRBJ1-2,few,13,NA,TRBV2,TGTGCCAGCACTGTAGGGCAGGGCTATGGCTACACCTTC,CASTVGQGYGYTF
TRBJ2-7,NA,14,NA,TRBV15,TGTGCCACCAGCAAACCACAGGGCTTCGACGAGCAGTACTTC,CATSKPQGFDEQYF